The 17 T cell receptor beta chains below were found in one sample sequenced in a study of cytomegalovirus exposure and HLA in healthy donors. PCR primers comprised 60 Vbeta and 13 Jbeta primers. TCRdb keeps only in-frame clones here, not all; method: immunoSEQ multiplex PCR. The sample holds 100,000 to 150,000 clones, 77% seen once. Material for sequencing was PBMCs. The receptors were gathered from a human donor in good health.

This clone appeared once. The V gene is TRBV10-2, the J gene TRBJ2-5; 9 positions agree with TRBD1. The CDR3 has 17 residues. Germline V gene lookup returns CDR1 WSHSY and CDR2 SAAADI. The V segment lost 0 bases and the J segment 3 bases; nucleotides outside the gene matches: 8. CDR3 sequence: CASSESAPGQGEETQYF. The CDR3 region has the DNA TGCGCCAGCAGTGAGTCGGCTCCGGGACAGGGAGAAGAGACCCAGTACTTC.

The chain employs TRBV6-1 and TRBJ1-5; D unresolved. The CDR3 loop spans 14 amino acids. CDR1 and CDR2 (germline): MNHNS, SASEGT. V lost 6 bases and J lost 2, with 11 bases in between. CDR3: CASSPGIGNQPQHF. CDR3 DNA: TGTGCCAGCAGCCCAGGTATCGGCAATCAGCCCCAGCATTTT.

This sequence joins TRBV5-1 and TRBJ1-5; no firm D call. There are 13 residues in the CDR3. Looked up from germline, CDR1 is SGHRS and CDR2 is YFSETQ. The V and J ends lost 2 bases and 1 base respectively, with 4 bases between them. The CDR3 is CASSFQSNQPQHF. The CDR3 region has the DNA TGCGCCAGCAGCTTCCAGAGCAATCAGCCCCAGCATTTT.

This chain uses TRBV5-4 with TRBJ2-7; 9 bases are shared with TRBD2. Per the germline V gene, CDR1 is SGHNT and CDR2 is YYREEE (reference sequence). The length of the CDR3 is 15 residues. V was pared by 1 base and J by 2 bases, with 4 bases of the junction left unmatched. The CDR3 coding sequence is TGTGCCAGCAGCTTGAGGCTAGCGGGAACCTACGAGCAGTACTTC. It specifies CASSLRLAGTYEQYF.

The CDR3 spells CASSRGQDNEQFF. CDR3 nucleotide sequence: TGTGCCAGCTCGCGGGGACAGGACAATGAGCAGTTCTTC. The J gene is TRBJ2-1, the V gene TRBV18; 8 bases match TRBD1. Germline V gene sequence: CDR1 KGHSH, CDR2 LQKENI. The CDR3 loop spans 13 amino acids. V lost 6 bases to trimming and J lost 5 bases; unmatched junction nucleotides: 3.

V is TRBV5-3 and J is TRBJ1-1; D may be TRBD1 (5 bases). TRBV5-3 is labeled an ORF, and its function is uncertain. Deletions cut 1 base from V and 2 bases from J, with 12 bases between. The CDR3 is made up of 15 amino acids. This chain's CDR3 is CARSLTDTKNTEAFF. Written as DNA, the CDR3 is TGTGCCAGAAGCTTGACGGACACAAAAAACACTGAAGCTTTCTTT.

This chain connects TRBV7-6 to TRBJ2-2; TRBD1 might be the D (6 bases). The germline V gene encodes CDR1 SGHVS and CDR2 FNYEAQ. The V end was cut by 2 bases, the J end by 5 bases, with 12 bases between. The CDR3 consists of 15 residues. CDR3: CASSLMDSYTGELFF. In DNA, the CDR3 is TGTGCCAGCAGCTTAATGGACAGTTATACCGGGGAGCTGTTTTTT.

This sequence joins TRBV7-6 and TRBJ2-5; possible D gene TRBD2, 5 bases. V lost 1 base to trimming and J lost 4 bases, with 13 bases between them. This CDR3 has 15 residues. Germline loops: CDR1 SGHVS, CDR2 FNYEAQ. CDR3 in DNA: TGTGCCAGCAGCTTAGACCGCGGGTATCGAGAGACCCAGTACTTC. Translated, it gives CASSLDRGYRETQYF.

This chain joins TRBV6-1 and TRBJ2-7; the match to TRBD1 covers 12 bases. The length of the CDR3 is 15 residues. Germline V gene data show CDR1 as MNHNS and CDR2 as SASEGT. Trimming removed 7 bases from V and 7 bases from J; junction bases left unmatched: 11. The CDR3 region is CASTRPGQGAKEQYF. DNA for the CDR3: TGTGCCAGCACAAGACCGGGACAGGGGGCTAAGGAGCAGTACTTC.

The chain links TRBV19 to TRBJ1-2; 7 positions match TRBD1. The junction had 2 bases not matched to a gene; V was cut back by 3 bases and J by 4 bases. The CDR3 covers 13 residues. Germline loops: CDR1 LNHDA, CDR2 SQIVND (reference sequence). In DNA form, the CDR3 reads TGTGCCAGTAGTATGACAGGGCCCTATGGCTACACCTTC. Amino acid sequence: CASSMTGPYGYTF.

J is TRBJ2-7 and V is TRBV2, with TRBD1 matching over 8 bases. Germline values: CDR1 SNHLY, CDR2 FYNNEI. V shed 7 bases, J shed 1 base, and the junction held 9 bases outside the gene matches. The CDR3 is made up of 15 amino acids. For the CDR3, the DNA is TGTGCCAGCAAAATGGGCGACAGGGGATCCTACGAGCAGTACTTC. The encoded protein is CASKMGDRGSYEQYF.

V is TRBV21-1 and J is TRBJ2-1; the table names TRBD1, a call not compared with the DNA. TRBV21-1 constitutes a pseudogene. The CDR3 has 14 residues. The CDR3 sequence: CASSKVIHYNEQFF. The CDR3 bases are TGTGCCAGCAGCAAAGTCATCCACTACAATGAGCAGTTCTTC.

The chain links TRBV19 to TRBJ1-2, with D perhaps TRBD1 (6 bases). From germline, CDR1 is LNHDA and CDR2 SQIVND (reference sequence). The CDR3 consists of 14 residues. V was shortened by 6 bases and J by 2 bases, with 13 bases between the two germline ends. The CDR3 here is CASRSRDTNYGYTF. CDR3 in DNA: TGTGCCAGTAGATCCCGGGACACCAACTATGGCTACACCTTC. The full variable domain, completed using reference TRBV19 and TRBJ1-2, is DGGITQSPKYLFRKEGQNVTLSCEQNLNHDAMYWYRQDPGQGLRLIYYSQIVNDFQKGDIAEGYSVSREKKESFPLTVTSAQKNPTAFYLCASRSRDTNYGYTFGSGTRLTVV.

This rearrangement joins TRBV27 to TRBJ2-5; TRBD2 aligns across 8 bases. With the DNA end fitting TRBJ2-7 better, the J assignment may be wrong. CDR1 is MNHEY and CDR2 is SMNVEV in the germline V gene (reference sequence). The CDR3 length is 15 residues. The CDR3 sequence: CASTWAGGGSYEQYF. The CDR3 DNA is TGTGCCAGCACCTGGGCGGGAGGAGGATCCTACGAGCAGTACTTC.

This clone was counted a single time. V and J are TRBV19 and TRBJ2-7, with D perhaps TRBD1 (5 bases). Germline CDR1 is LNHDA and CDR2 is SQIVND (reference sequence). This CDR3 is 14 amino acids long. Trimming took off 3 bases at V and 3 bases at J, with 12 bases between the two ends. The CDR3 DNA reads TGTGCCAGTAGTATGTGGCAGGGAAACTACGAGCAGTACTTC. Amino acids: CASSMWQGNYEQYF. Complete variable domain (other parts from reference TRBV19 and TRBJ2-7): DGGITQSPKYLFRKEGQNVTLSCEQNLNHDAMYWYRQDPGQGLRLIYYSQIVNDFQKGDIAEGYSVSREKKESFPLTVTSAQKNPTAFYLCASSMWQGNYEQYFGPGTRLTVT.

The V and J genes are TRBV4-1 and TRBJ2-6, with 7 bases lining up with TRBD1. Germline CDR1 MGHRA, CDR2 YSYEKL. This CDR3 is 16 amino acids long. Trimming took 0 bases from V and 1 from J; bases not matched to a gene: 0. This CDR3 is CASSQDRGSGANVLTF. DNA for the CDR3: TGCGCCAGCAGCCAAGACAGGGGGTCTGGGGCCAACGTCCTGACTTTC.

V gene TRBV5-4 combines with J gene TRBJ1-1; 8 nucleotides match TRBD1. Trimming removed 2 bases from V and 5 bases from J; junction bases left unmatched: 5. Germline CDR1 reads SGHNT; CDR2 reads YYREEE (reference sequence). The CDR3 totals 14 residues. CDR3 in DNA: TGTGCCAGCAGCTTCCAGGGGGCTCGTACTGAAGCTTTCTTT. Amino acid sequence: CASSFQGARTEAFF. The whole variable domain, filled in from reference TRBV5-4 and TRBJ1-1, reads ETGVTQSPTHLIKTRGQQVTLRCSSQSGHNTVSWYQQALGQGPQFIFQYYREEENGRGNFPPRFSGLQFPNYSSELNVNALELDDSALYLCASSFQGARTEAFFGQGTRLTVV.